This T cell receptor beta chain derives from a study of blood T cell repertoires in COVID-19. At the level of the study: Collection of acute and convalescent COVID-19 samples took place in the United States, Italy and Spain. The analysed material was cDNA or gDNA that came from T cells, B-cell-depleted T cells, or PBMCs.

Original processing methods: Quantification of nucleated cells was approximated via reference gene primer amplification. Measured with immunoSEQ multiplex PCR; TCRdb has only the in-frame clones, and not every one. V and J calls and clone size follow that table, whereas D and trimming were derived from the DNA. The sample contains under 250,000 clones, 80% to 85% of which appear only once. This clone was detected once. The sample was peripheral blood. The clonotype was recovered from a man aged 50 to 60 with active or convalescent COVID-19.

The chain's CDR3 is CASSLPRGGGDSPLHF. The CDR3 region has the DNA TGCGCCAGCAGCTTACCCCGAGGGGGGGGAGATTCACCCCTCCACTTT. V and J are TRBV5-1 and TRBJ1-6, with D perhaps matching TRBD1 (6 bases). Trimming took off 2 bases at V and 8 bases at J, with 17 bases between the two ends. Per germline, CDR1 SGHRS and CDR2 YFSETQ. This CDR3 is 16 amino acids long. Using reference TRBV5-1 and TRBJ1-6 for the parts outside the CDR3, the full variable domain is KAGVTQTPRYLIKTRGQQVTLSCSPISGHRSVSWYQQTPGQGLQFLFEYFSETQRNKGNFPGRFSGRQFSNSRSEMNVSTLELGDSALYLCASSLPRGGGDSPLHFGNGTRLTVT.